This T cell receptor (beta chain) was identified in a study of Ad26.COV2.S vaccination and SARS-CoV-2 variants. Looking at the study overall: Intramuscular Ad26.COV2.S at 5x10^10 or 1x10^11 viral particles.

V was pared by 6 bases and J by 4 bases, with 18 bases between. This CDR3 has 15 residues. CDR1 and CDR2 (germline): SGHTA, FQGNSA. Only in-frame clones appear in the TCRdb table, and some are missing; sequencing was by immunoSEQ multiplex PCR. This sample has a few hundred thousand clones, with roughly 90% found just once. Treatment denoted: about 20 received Ad26.COV2.S at low or high dose, single or two shots; about 5 received placebo; per-sample allocation not given. Sampling happened 63 days after the first vaccine or placebo injection. A single count supports this clone. Sequenced material: peripheral blood, taken in a trial of Ad26.COV2.S vaccine versus placebo. The chain has TRBV7-2 and TRBJ1-2; D perhaps matches TRBD1 (6 bases). This receptor was taken from a person aged 18-60 years who received the Ad26.COV2.S COVID-19 vaccine or a placebo. The chain's CDR3 is CASSYTGGGTYGYTF. The CDR3 DNA is TGTGCCAGCAGTTATACGGGGGGCGGCACCTATGGCTACACCTTC.